A single sample gave rise to the 16 T cell receptor beta chains below, sequenced in a study of blood T cell repertoires in COVID-19 (dated by TCRdb to 2020 to 2021). The library was prepared using the immunoSEQ multiplex PCR assay. TCRdb took over this immuneACCESS table, retaining in-frame rearrangements with V and J assigned. Such tables are incomplete; in checked studies, under half of the missing clones stem from an unresolved V gene, and the remainder is unexplained. The sample includes around 250,000 clones, with 88% observed a single time. The ten most abundant clones make up approximately 3.4% of the sample. Sequencing used PBMCs or T cells enriched from blood (not recorded which). These receptors all stem from a woman in her 40s who had been exposed to COVID-19.

This chain uses TRBV7-2 with TRBJ1-5; D not certain. The CDR3 consists of 13 residues. CDR1 is SGHTA, CDR2 FQGNSA, per germline. The V end was cut by 7 bases, the J end by 7 bases, with 14 bases between. CDR3 region: CASTMHSGQPQHF. CDR3 sequence (DNA): TGTGCCAGCACCATGCACTCGGGGCAGCCCCAGCATTTT.

Only a few counts were recorded for this clone. The rearrangement links TRBV24-1 to TRBJ1-3, with 9 bases matching TRBD1. Germline values: CDR1 KGHDR, CDR2 SFDVKD. The trim removed 7 bases at V and 0 bases at J, leaving 15 bases unmatched. The CDR3 covers 19 residues. The CDR3 DNA reads TGTGCCACCAGCCAACAGGGGGCCTTCCCTTTTCACTCTGGAAACACCATATATTTT. Translating it yields CATSQQGAFPFHSGNTIYF.

The V and J genes are TRBV7-9 and TRBJ2-7; TRBD1 might be the D (5 bases). The CDR3 extends over 12 amino acids. Germline V gene data show CDR1 as SEHNR and CDR2 as FQNEAQ (reference sequence). V was pared by 5 bases and J by 3 bases, with 8 bases between. The CDR3 DNA is TGTGCCAGCAGCGTGACAGACTACGAGCAGTACGTC. Protein sequence: CASSVTDYEQYV.

CDR3 nucleotides: TGTGCCAGTAGTAGAGTTGTCTATAGCAATCAGCCCCAGCATTTT. Protein product: CASSRVVYSNQPQHF. The V gene is TRBV19, the J gene TRBJ1-5; D gene ambiguous. Germline values: CDR1 LNHDA, CDR2 SQIVND (reference sequence). V shed 4 bases and J shed 0 bases, with 10 bases lying between them. This CDR3 has 15 residues.

The sample holds a few counts of this clone. Here the CDR3 DNA reads TGTGCCAGCAGCTCTATGAGGAATGAAGCTTTCTTT. Amino acids: CASSSMRNEAFF. This chain joins TRBV7-8 and TRBJ1-1; D unclear. The germline gives CDR1 SGHVS, CDR2 FQNEAQ. This CDR3 region has 12 residues. V was trimmed by 4 bases and J by 7 bases, leaving 10 bases between them. Full variable domain (missing parts from reference TRBV7-8 and TRBJ1-1): GAGVSQSPRYKVAKRGQDVALRCDPISGHVSLFWYQQALGQGPEFLTYFQNEAQLDKSGLPSDRFFAERPEGSVSTLKIQRTQQEDSAVYLCASSSMRNEAFFGQGTRLTVV.

The chain links TRBV9 to TRBJ2-2, with 11 positions matching TRBD2. The ends lost 1 base at V and 7 bases at J; junction bases unmatched: 6. Germline CDR1 is SGDLS and CDR2 is YYNGEE. The CDR3 is 16 amino acids. The CDR3 sequence is CASSVRTSGSSGELFF. The CDR3 bases are TGTGCCAGCAGCGTACGGACTAGCGGGTCGAGCGGGGAGCTGTTTTTT.

The chain uses TRBV7-3 and TRBJ2-2; 16 nucleotides align to TRBD2. Per germline, CDR1 SGHTA and CDR2 FQGTGA. This CDR3 is built from 19 residues. Losses at the gene ends were 4 bases for V and 3 bases for J; bases not matched to a gene: 8. CDR3 in DNA: TGTGCCAGCAGCTCCCCCGGGACTAGCGGGAGGGGCTACACCGGGGAGCTGTTTTTT. Translating gives CASSSPGTSGRGYTGELFF.

This clone has a single count. The chain employs TRBV12-5 and TRBJ2-2; TRBD1 matches 7 bases. The germline V gene has CDR1 LGHNT and CDR2 FRNRAP. The CDR3 has 16 amino acids. V lost 0 bases, J lost 4 bases, and 5 bases stayed unmatched. CDR3 DNA sequence: TGTGCTAGTGGTTTGGTTAGGGGGCCGACCACCGGGGAGCTGTTTTTT. Translating it yields CASGLVRGPTTGELFF.

V gene TRBV15 combines with J gene TRBJ1-1; D remains ambiguous. Germline-derived CDR1 and CDR2 are LNHNV and YYDKDF (reference sequence). Trimming took 2 bases from V and 3 from J, leaving 10 bases between them. CDR3 length: 14 amino acids. The CDR3 is CATSRPDSHTEAFF. The CDR3 nucleotides read TGTGCCACCAGCAGACCCGACTCTCACACTGAAGCTTTCTTT.

The chain combines TRBV4-1 with TRBJ1-1, with 7 bases identical to TRBD1. This CDR3 contains 14 residues. V gave up 3 bases and J gave up 2 bases; unmatched junction bases: 3. The germline V gene encodes CDR1 MGHRA and CDR2 YSYEKL. CDR3 DNA sequence: TGCGCCAGCAGCCAGCGACAGGGCAACACTGAAGCTTTCTTT. It translates to CASSQRQGNTEAFF.

This clone has only one observation. The rearrangement joins TRBV24-1 to TRBJ1-2; D possibly corresponds to TRBD1 (5 bases). The germline V gene encodes CDR1 KGHDR and CDR2 SFDVKD. The V end lost 4 bases, the J end lost 4 bases, and 18 bases lay between the germline ends. This CDR3 is built from 16 residues. This chain's CDR3 is CATSESAGGGSYGYTF. CDR3 coding DNA: TGTGCCACCAGTGAATCGGCAGGCGGGGGATCCTATGGCTACACCTTC.

The chain links TRBV19 to TRBJ2-6, with 7 nucleotides matching TRBD1. CDR1 and CDR2 from the germline V gene are LNHDA and SQIVND (reference sequence). The V and J ends lost 8 bases and 0 bases, in that order; junction bases with no gene match: 10. The CDR3 loop spans 17 amino acids. Here the CDR3 reads CASFAGTAVSGANVLTF. The CDR3 nucleotides are TGTGCCAGTTTCGCCGGGACAGCCGTCTCTGGGGCCAACGTCCTGACTTTC.

This chain connects TRBV28 to TRBJ2-7, with 15 bases identical to TRBD2. CDR1 and CDR2 (germline): MDHEN, SYDVKM. The junction had 15 bases not matched to a gene; V was cut back by 5 bases and J by 1 base. The CDR3 is 20 amino acids. DNA of the CDR3: TGTGCCAGCAGTCTTGTCCCGGGACTAGCGGGGGGCCTCCTTTCCTACGAGCAGTACTTC. This translates into CASSLVPGLAGGLLSYEQYF. The full variable domain, its missing parts supplied by reference TRBV28 and TRBJ2-7, is DVKVTQSSRYLVKRTGEKVFLECVQDMDHENMFWYRQDPGLGLRLIYFSYDVKMKEKGDIPEGYSVSREKKERFSLILESASTNQTSMYLCASSLVPGLAGGLLSYEQYFGPGTRLTVT.

This chain links TRBV7-9 with TRBJ1-2; possible D gene TRBD1, 6 bases. The germline V gene has CDR1 SEHNR and CDR2 FQNEAQ (reference sequence). CDR3 length equals 16 residues. V shed 1 base and J shed 2 bases, with 14 bases lying between them. CDR3 DNA sequence: TGTGCCAGCAGCTTAGTCGCAGGGGCCACGAACTATGGCTACACCTTC. It encodes CASSLVAGATNYGYTF.

The CDR3 DNA reads TGTGCCAGCAGCCCCTACAGGGGACAGTTTCAGCCCCAGCATTTT. It codes for CASSPYRGQFQPQHF. The chain carries TRBV6-5 and TRBJ1-5; 7 bases map to TRBD1. The CDR3 sequence is 15 residues long. Per the germline V gene, CDR1 is MNHEY and CDR2 is SVGAGI. Germline trimming cut 6 bases from V and 6 bases from J; bases unmatched to any gene: 11.

This chain connects TRBV7-9 to TRBJ2-5, with unresolved D. V dropped 5 bases and J dropped 4 bases, with 14 bases sitting between them. The CDR3 runs 14 residues. Germline V gene lookup returns CDR1 SEHNR and CDR2 FQNEAQ (reference sequence). The CDR3 coding sequence is TGTGCCAGCAGCCCTCTTAGCCCAAGAGAGACCCAGTACTTC. Its translation: CASSPLSPRETQYF.